This TCR beta chain was sequenced for a study of cytotoxic CD8 clonotypes in ibrutinib-treated CLL. Germline lookup yields CDR1 KGHSH and CDR2 LQKENI. V dropped 7 bases and J dropped 7 bases, with 13 bases sitting between them. The CDR3 has 12 amino acids. Sequencing used immunoSEQ multiplex PCR; TCRdb keeps in-frame clones, though not all of them. The data contain about 160,000 clones, around 84% of them singletons. The sequencing used PBMCs, collected after 12 months of ibrutinib treatment. This sequence was found in a human donor with chronic lymphocytic leukemia. V and J are TRBV18 and TRBJ1-1, with D maybe TRBD1 (6 bases). The CDR3 region has the DNA TGTGCCAGCTGGCCCGGGGGCGGTGAAGCTTTCTTT. Translating it yields CASWPGGGEAFF.